The 29 T cell receptor beta chains reported below all come from one sample, sequenced in a study of Ad26.COV2.S vaccination and SARS-CoV-2 variants. Generated by immunoSEQ multiplex PCR, the TCRdb table keeps only in-frame clones and is missing some. The sample has hundreds of thousands of clones; about 87% are singletons. Treatment defined: about 20 received Ad26.COV2.S at low or high dose, single or two shots; several received placebo; per-sample allocation not given. The samples were gathered on day 63 after the first injection of vaccine or placebo. The source material was peripheral blood, sampled in a trial of Ad26.COV2.S vaccine versus placebo. The receptors shown here come from a person aged 18-65 years who received the Ad26.COV2.S COVID-19 vaccine or a placebo.

V usage is TRBV7-9 and J usage is TRBJ2-7; 7 nucleotides align to TRBD1. J lost 4 bases, V lost 4 bases, and 7 bases had no gene match. This CDR3 is built from 14 residues. Germline V gene lookup returns CDR1 SEHNR and CDR2 FQNEAQ (reference sequence). The chain's CDR3 is CASSSLAGGYEQYF. As DNA, the CDR3 is TGTGCCAGCAGCTCCCTGGCAGGGGGATACGAGCAGTACTTC.

J is TRBJ1-2 and V is TRBV7-8, with 9 bases that match TRBD1. Trimming removed 5 bases from V and 6 bases from J; junction bases left unmatched: 7. The CDR3 extends over 14 amino acids. Germline V lookup: CDR1 SGHVS, CDR2 FQNEAQ. The CDR3 coding sequence is TGTGCCAGCAGCCTAAGACAGGGGGGTAATGGCTACACCTTC. This sequence encodes CASSLRQGGNGYTF.

The chain has TRBV5-8 and TRBJ1-6, with 8 bases that match TRBD1. The trim removed 2 bases at V and 1 base at J, leaving 11 bases unmatched. Germline loops: CDR1 SGHTS, CDR2 YDEGEE. The length of the CDR3 is 19 residues. CDR3 sequence reads: CASSLSGTGIGSYNSPLHF. In DNA, the CDR3 is TGTGCCAGCAGCTTAAGCGGGACAGGCATTGGGTCCTATAATTCACCCCTCCACTTT. Full variable domain (outside the CDR3, taken from reference TRBV5-8 and TRBJ1-6): EAGVTQSPTHLIKTRGQQATLRCSPISGHTSVYWYQQALGLGLQFLLWYDEGEERNRGNFPPRFSGRQFPNYSSELNVNALELEDSALYLCASSLSGTGIGSYNSPLHFGNGTRLTVT.

The chain combines TRBV9 with TRBJ1-6; 7 nucleotides agree with TRBD1. Germline lookup yields CDR1 SGDLS and CDR2 YYNGEE. The CDR3 extends over 16 amino acids. V gave up 0 bases and J gave up 5 bases; unmatched junction bases: 5. The CDR3 here is CASSVVSGTDNSPLHF. Written as DNA, the CDR3 is TGTGCCAGCAGCGTAGTCTCCGGGACAGATAATTCACCCCTCCACTTT.

J is TRBJ1-2 and V is TRBV19; no firm D call. This CDR3 contains 14 residues. V lost 7 bases and J 5 bases, leaving 17 bases between the germline ends. Germline V gene data show CDR1 as LNHDA and CDR2 as SQIVND (reference sequence). CDR3 sequence (DNA): TGTGCCAGTATACAAAAGGGAGACAAGTATGGCTACACCTTC. This sequence encodes CASIQKGDKYGYTF.

V is TRBV9 and J is TRBJ1-4; possibly TRBD1 for D (5 bases). V shed 2 bases and J shed 0 bases, with 8 bases lying between them. The germline V gene has CDR1 SGDLS and CDR2 YYNGEE. This CDR3 has 15 residues. CDR3 sequence (DNA): TGTGCCAGCAGCGTCGCGACAGCAACTAATGAAAAACTGTTTTTT. Protein: CASSVATATNEKLFF.

In its sample, this clone was seen once. CDR3: CASSLSREGTQYF. The CDR3 DNA reads TGTGCCAGCAGCTTATCGCGGGAAGGTACGCAGTATTTT. The V call is TRBV11-1, the J call TRBJ2-3, with D perhaps matching TRBD2 (6 bases). Trimming removed 2 bases at V and 8 bases at J, with 11 bases between. CDR3 length equals 13 residues. Germline CDR1 is SGHAT and CDR2 is FQDESV (reference sequence).

The gene calls are TRBV6-2 or TRBV6-3 and TRBJ1-1; 7 bases fit TRBD1. In germline, CDR1 is MNHEY, CDR2 SVGEGT. There are 15 residues in the CDR3. Trimming at V came to 5 bases and at J to 6 bases, leaving 12 bases not matched to a gene. The CDR3 region is CASSRRQGNMAEAFF. The CDR3 DNA follows: TGTGCCAGCAGTCGACGACAGGGCAATATGGCTGAAGCTTTCTTT.

This clone was seen more than once but under ten times. J is TRBJ2-1 and V is TRBV12-3 or TRBV12-4; the D call may be TRBD1 or TRBD2 (5 bases each). The V gene lost 4 bases and the J gene lost 13 bases, with 11 bases spanning the gap. The CDR3 is made up of 11 amino acids. The CDR3 here is CASSSGTSQFF. The CDR3 region has the DNA TGTGCCAGCAGTTCCGGGACCTCCCAGTTCTTC.

The V and J genes are TRBV7-9 and TRBJ2-7; the D call may be TRBD1 or TRBD2 (5 bases each). The CDR3 contains 17 residues. Germline CDR1 is SEHNR and CDR2 is FQNEAQ (reference sequence). Trimming stripped 1 base from V and 3 bases from J, with 19 bases between. CDR3: CASSLVPSRGKGYEQYF. CDR3 nucleotides: TGTGCCAGCAGCTTAGTCCCGTCGAGGGGTAAGGGCTACGAGCAGTACTTC.

This clone was counted at least ten times. This chain uses TRBV6-5 with TRBJ2-1; 7 bases map to TRBD2. The V and J ends lost 10 bases and 4 bases, in that order; junction bases with no gene match: 7. The CDR3 totals 13 residues. In germline, CDR1 is MNHEY, CDR2 SVGAGI. CDR3 DNA: TGTGCCACACAAAGCGGGGAATACAATGAGCAGTTCTTC. Translating gives CATQSGEYNEQFF.

This chain joins TRBV6-2 or TRBV6-3 and TRBJ1-2, with a possible D match to TRBD1 (6 bases). CDR1 and CDR2 from the germline V gene are MNHEY and SVGEGT. Trimming pared 0 bases from V and 8 bases from J, leaving 13 bases between. This CDR3 contains 14 residues. The CDR3 DNA reads as TGTGCCAGCAGTTACTCGGGACAACGTTCCGGCTACACCTTC. This translates into CASSYSGQRSGYTF.

The J gene is TRBJ1-5, the V gene TRBV19; D gene ambiguous. The germline V gene has CDR1 LNHDA and CDR2 SQIVND (reference sequence). Deletions cut 3 bases from V and 1 base from J, with 10 bases between. The CDR3 consists of 15 residues. The CDR3 protein is CASSIKERSNQPQHF. The DNA of the CDR3 is TGTGCCAGTAGTATTAAGGAAAGGAGCAATCAGCCCCAGCATTTT.

The chain couples TRBV11-2 to TRBJ1-1; unclear D gene. The germline V gene has CDR1 SGHAT and CDR2 FQNNGV. V was clipped by 5 bases and J by 2 bases, with 12 bases between them. The CDR3 loop spans 14 amino acids. The CDR3 nucleotides are TGTGCCAGCAGCCCGACATTTATAAACACTGAAGCTTTCTTT. Protein product: CASSPTFINTEAFF.

This clone was detected once. V usage is TRBV5-1 and J usage is TRBJ1-2; D ambiguous. Germline assignment: CDR1 SGHRS and CDR2 YFSETQ. The CDR3 contains 14 residues. The germline V and J ends were trimmed by 0 bases and 4 bases, with 10 bases remaining between them. CDR3 residues: CASSLDAGTYGYTF. Here the CDR3 DNA reads TGCGCCAGCAGCTTGGATGCAGGAACCTATGGCTACACCTTC.

This clone was seen once. In the same sample, other DNA sequences code for this CDR3. J is TRBJ2-7 and V is TRBV3-1 (or the pseudogene TRBV3-2), with D possibly TRBD2 on 5 matching bases. Germline V gene data show CDR1 as LGHDT and CDR2 as YNNKEL (reference sequence). The CDR3 length is 14 residues. Trimming removed 0 bases at V and 1 base at J, with 7 bases between. The CDR3 DNA sequence: TGTGCCAGCAGCCAAGAGAGGGTGTCCTACGAGCAGTACTTC. This translates into CASSQERVSYEQYF.

This chain links TRBV7-9 with TRBJ1-1; D is unresolved. Trimming cost V 8 bases and J 0 bases, with 16 bases left between them. The CDR3 loop spans 15 amino acids. Germline CDR1 and CDR2: SEHNR and FQNEAQ (reference sequence). CDR3 amino acids: CASVEGRALNTEAFF. CDR3 DNA sequence: TGTGCCAGCGTCGAAGGGAGGGCATTGAACACTGAAGCTTTCTTT.

Concerning this clone itself: Other DNA variants within this sample encode the same CDR3. This chain uses TRBV6-5 with TRBJ1-5; the D is unclear. Germline CDR1 is MNHEY and CDR2 is SVGAGI. V was pared by 2 bases and J by 2 bases, with 7 bases between. The CDR3 runs 14 residues. CDR3 sequence reads: CASSYGQGNQPQHF. The CDR3 nucleotides read TGTGCCAGCAGTTACGGTCAGGGCAATCAGCCCCAGCATTTT.

The J gene is TRBJ1-2, the V gene TRBV14; D is uncertain. Germline V gene lookup returns CDR1 SGHDN and CDR2 FVKESK. This CDR3 contains 13 residues. V lost 2 bases and J lost 7, with 11 bases in between. This chain's CDR3 is CASSQSLTGGYTF. The CDR3 nucleotides read TGTGCCAGCAGCCAATCCCTTACGGGTGGCTACACCTTC.

The chain is built from TRBV6-5 and TRBJ2-7; weak D call: TRBD2 (6 bases). Germline-derived CDR1 and CDR2 are MNHEY and SVGAGI. V lost 6 bases to trimming and J lost 0 bases, with 15 bases between them. The CDR3 extends over 15 amino acids. The CDR3 coding sequence is TGTGCCAGCAGAACTACTAGCCTGAGCTCCTACGAGCAGTACTTC. As protein: CASRTTSLSSYEQYF.

The genes are TRBV19 and TRBJ1-5; TRBD1 aligns across 7 bases. In germline, CDR1 is LNHDA, CDR2 SQIVND (reference sequence). This CDR3 region has 15 residues. J lost 5 bases, V lost 5 bases, and 9 bases had no gene match. Written as DNA, the CDR3 is TGTGCCAGTAGTCGACAGGGATGGGGAGATCAGCCCCAGCATTTT. Its translation: CASSRQGWGDQPQHF.

The chain employs TRBV30 and TRBJ1-1; D is perhaps TRBD1 (6 bases). Per the germline V gene, CDR1 is GTSNPN and CDR2 is SVGIG (reference sequence). V was cut by 0 bases and J by 4 bases, with 15 bases left in between. The CDR3 contains 15 residues. DNA of the CDR3: TGTGCCTGGAGTGTAGGGGGTACGGGAGTCACTGAAGCTTTCTTT. Protein product: CAWSVGGTGVTEAFF.

The chain joins TRBV2 to TRBJ2-1; possibly TRBD2 for D (5 bases). The CDR3 consists of 13 residues. The germline V and J ends were trimmed by 5 bases and 5 bases, with 10 bases remaining between them. CDR1 SNHLY and CDR2 FYNNEI come from the germline V gene. The CDR3 region has the DNA TGTGCCAGCAGTTTGCGGGCAAACAATGAGCAGTTCTTC. Translation gives CASSLRANNEQFF.

The rearrangement links TRBV27 to TRBJ1-1, with TRBD1 as a possible D gene (5 bases). V shed 3 bases and J shed 5 bases, with 13 bases lying between them. Germline V lookup: CDR1 MNHEY, CDR2 SMNVEV (reference sequence). There are 14 residues in the CDR3. The CDR3 DNA reads TGTGCCAGCAGTTTGGGGGGGGGTGGAACTGAAGCTTTCTTT. This encodes CASSLGGGGTEAFF.

This chain uses TRBV5-1 with TRBJ1-4, with 9 nucleotides matching TRBD1. The trim removed 4 bases at V and 7 bases at J, leaving 8 bases unmatched. Germline V CDR1 and CDR2: SGHRS, YFSETQ. The CDR3 runs to 15 residues. This chain's CDR3 is CASSPRTGESEKLFF. The CDR3 coding sequence is TGCGCCAGCAGCCCAAGGACAGGGGAGAGTGAAAAACTGTTTTTT.

The genes are TRBV5-4 and TRBJ1-5; TRBD1 might be the D (6 bases). Trimming removed 0 bases at V and 3 bases at J, with 10 bases between. The CDR3 is 15 residues long. Germline values: CDR1 SGHNT, CDR2 YYREEE (reference sequence). The CDR3 sequence: CASSLGGGSNQPQHF. Here the CDR3 DNA reads TGTGCCAGCAGCTTGGGAGGGGGTTCCAATCAGCCCCAGCATTTT.

The V gene is TRBV5-5, the J gene TRBJ1-3; the D is unclear. The CDR3 totals 14 residues. Germline V gene sequence: CDR1 SGHKS, CDR2 YYEKEE (reference sequence). V lost 0 bases, J lost 4 bases, and 8 bases lay in between. The chain's CDR3 is CASSLDSGGNTIYF. CDR3 sequence (DNA): TGTGCCAGCAGCTTGGATAGTGGAGGAAACACCATATATTTT.

The chain links TRBV7-3 to TRBJ2-1; TRBD2 is a possible D gene (6 bases). Germline CDR1 and CDR2: SGHTA and FQGTGA. V lost 1 base to trimming and J lost 6 bases, with 10 bases between them. The CDR3 extends over 14 amino acids. The CDR3 DNA reads as TGTGCCAGCAGCTTAATGGGGGGACTCAATGAGCAGTTCTTC. Translation: CASSLMGGLNEQFF.

The chain has TRBV19 and TRBJ1-2; TRBD1 aligns across 7 bases. The CDR3 sequence is 13 residues long. V dropped 6 bases and J dropped 3; count of bases not matched to a gene: 4. Looked up from germline, CDR1 is LNHDA and CDR2 is SQIVND (reference sequence). DNA for the CDR3: TGTGCCAGTAGCCAAACAGGGGACTATGGCTACACCTTC. It codes for CASSQTGDYGYTF.